The 6 T cell receptor beta chains given below trace back to one sample, sequenced in a study of T cells after yellow fever vaccination. TCRdb redid the calling of the 5' RACE reads with MiXCR, one entry per CDR3 protein. Of about 340,000 distinct CDR3 sequences listed, 3% to 4.5% were seen once; the top ten hold around 24%. The starting material was PBMCs, obtained 5 days after the yellow fever booster vaccination. All receptors come from a man aged 18 to 35 who received the YFV17D yellow fever vaccine.

The chain has TRBV20-1 and TRBJ1-2; D is perhaps TRBD1 (5 bases). The CDR3 consists of 13 residues. V dropped 5 bases and J dropped 3 bases, with 13 bases sitting between them. Germline V gene sequence: CDR1 DFQATT, CDR2 SNEGSKA (reference sequence). Here the CDR3 reads CSADEGRDYGYTF. The CDR3 nucleotides read TGCAGTGCTGATGAGGGGCGCGACTATGGCTACACCTTC.

The J gene is TRBJ2-5, the V gene TRBV5-1; D remains ambiguous. The CDR3 has 13 residues. V lost 3 bases, J lost 5 bases, and 11 bases lay in between. Germline V gives CDR1 SGHRS, CDR2 YFSETQ. CDR3 sequence (DNA): TGCGCCAGCAGCTACGGAAGCTGGGAGACCCAGTACTTC. Encoded protein: CASSYGSWETQYF.

There are many counts of this clonotype. The chain has TRBV7-9 and TRBJ2-1; D not resolved. V dropped 1 base and J dropped 4 bases, with 2 bases sitting between them. The germline CDR1 and CDR2 sequences are SEHNR and FQNEAQ (reference sequence). CDR3 length: 12 residues. CDR3 sequence: CASSLGYNEQFF. In nucleotides, the CDR3 is TGTGCCAGCAGCTTAGGGTACAATGAGCAGTTCTTC.

The rearrangement links TRBV6-5 to TRBJ1-2; no reliable D call. Germline CDR1 and CDR2: MNHEY and SVGAGI. This CDR3 is 8 amino acids long. The V gene lost 6 bases and the J gene lost 11 bases, with 4 bases spanning the gap. The CDR3 loop reads CASSLYTF. As DNA, the CDR3 is TGTGCCAGCAGCCTATACACCTTC.

This clonotype was seen more than once but under ten times. This chain uses TRBV9 with TRBJ1-6; the match to TRBD1 covers 9 bases. V was clipped by 0 bases and J by 9 bases; unmatched bases: 7. The CDR3 extends over 16 amino acids. The germline V gene encodes CDR1 SGDLS and CDR2 YYNGEE. The CDR3 loop is CASSVAGGQGSSPLHF. For the CDR3, the DNA is TGTGCCAGCAGCGTAGCTGGAGGACAGGGGAGTTCACCCCTCCACTTT.

The chain combines TRBV4-1 with TRBJ2-7; 12 bases line up with TRBD2. The CDR3 extends over 14 amino acids. CDR1 is MGHRA and CDR2 is YSYEKL in the germline V gene. CDR3 sequence: CASSQTTSGGPVDV. The CDR3 coding sequence is TGCGCCAGCAGCCAAACCACTAGCGGGGGGCCAGTGGACGTC.